The 10 T cell receptor beta chains presented below share a single source sample, sequenced in a study of blood T cell repertoires in COVID-19. Libraries were prepared by immunoSEQ multiplex PCR; TCRdb keeps only in-frame clonotypes and omits some of them. The sample includes 200,000 or so clones, 65% to 90% of them seen just once. The sequencing input was peripheral blood. The receptors derive from a man in his forties who had recovered from COVID-19.

This clone has only a few counts. The chain uses TRBV7-6 and TRBJ2-2, with TRBD2 as a possible D gene (6 bases). Trimming removed 4 bases from V and 1 base from J, with 16 bases in between. This CDR3 has 17 amino acids. Germline CDR1 and CDR2: SGHVS and FNYEAQ. Here the CDR3 DNA reads TGTGCCAGCAGCTCCGGGACTCCCCGATTGAACACCGGGGAGCTGTTTTTT. Its translation: CASSSGTPRLNTGELFF.

This clone was detected many times. The rearrangement uses TRBV10-3 and TRBJ1-2, with D uncertain. With 6 bases removed from V and 6 bases from J, the gap between germline ends came to 14 bases. CDR3 length: 13 residues. From germline, CDR1 is ENHRY and CDR2 SYGVKD. CDR3 nucleotide sequence: TGTGCCATCAGAAACCGGGAGCAAGATGGCTACACCTTC. It yields the protein CAIRNREQDGYTF.

The chain combines TRBV7-2 with TRBJ2-1; 10 bases agree with TRBD2. Germline CDR1 and CDR2: SGHTA and FQGNSA. V lost 2 bases and J lost 0; bases outside the gene matches: 7. The CDR3 consists of 18 residues. For the CDR3, the DNA is TGTGCCAGCAGCTTAAGCGGTAGCGGGAGGACCTCCTACAATGAGCAGTTCTTC. This translates into CASSLSGSGRTSYNEQFF.

This sequence joins TRBV6-4 and TRBJ1-5, with D unclear. Trimming removed 3 bases from V and 6 bases from J, with 9 bases in between. This CDR3 is built from 13 residues. Germline CDR1 MRHNA, CDR2 SNTAGT. CDR3 region: CASSEEEGQPQHF. The CDR3 DNA reads TGTGCCAGCAGTGAAGAGGAGGGTCAGCCCCAGCATTTT.

The chain uses TRBV4-1 and TRBJ1-2; no firm D call. Germline V CDR1 and CDR2: MGHRA, YSYEKL. The V end lost 1 base, the J end lost 1 base, and 10 bases lay between the germline ends. The CDR3 totals 15 residues. The CDR3 DNA is TGCGCCAGCAGCCAAGTGGAGGGTGGTAACTATGGCTACACCTTC. Protein product: CASSQVEGGNYGYTF.

CDR3 nucleotides: TGTGCCAGCAGTCCTTTACAGGGGAGAAGCTACGAGCAGTACTTC. Its translation: CASSPLQGRSYEQYF. The chain joins TRBV27 to TRBJ2-7; TRBD1 matches at 7 bases. Germline lookup yields CDR1 MNHEY and CDR2 SMNVEV (reference sequence). The CDR3 is made up of 15 amino acids. Trimming cost V 5 bases and J 3 bases; bases outside gene matches: 10.

V is TRBV18 and J is TRBJ1-1; 7 bases map to TRBD1. From germline, CDR1 is KGHSH and CDR2 LQKENI. The V segment lost 5 bases and the J segment 4 bases; nucleotides outside the gene matches: 4. There are 13 residues in the CDR3. The CDR3 here is CASSSGGGTEAFF. Here the CDR3 DNA reads TGTGCCAGCTCATCAGGGGGAGGCACTGAAGCTTTCTTT.

The chain joins TRBV5-4 to TRBJ2-1, with 10 bases matching TRBD2. The CDR3 spans 16 residues. V lost 0 bases to trimming and J lost 2 bases; unmatched junction nucleotides: 2. Germline CDR1 reads SGHNT; CDR2 reads YYREEE (reference sequence). The CDR3 DNA is TGTGCCAGCAGCTTGGATCTAGCGGGGGCCTACAATGAGCAGTTCTTC. It specifies CASSLDLAGAYNEQFF.

Only a few counts were recorded for this clone. The chain combines TRBV6-1 with TRBJ1-2; 7 bases are a match to TRBD1. The CDR3 is 12 residues long. J lost 5 bases, V lost 3 bases, and 0 bases had no gene match. Germline V gene lookup returns CDR1 MNHNS and CDR2 SASEGT. The CDR3 sequence is CASSDRGYGYTF. The CDR3 DNA is TGTGCCAGCAGTGACAGGGGGTATGGCTACACCTTC.

V gene TRBV9 combines with J gene TRBJ2-5; D not resolved. Looked up from germline, CDR1 is SGDLS and CDR2 is YYNGEE. CDR3 length: 14 residues. V lost 0 bases, J lost 0 bases, and 6 bases lay in between. The CDR3 bases are TGTGCCAGCAGCGTAGGTGGCAACCAAGAGACCCAGTACTTC. This gives the protein CASSVGGNQETQYF.